This T cell receptor beta chain was profiled in a study of T cells after yellow fever vaccination. Template-switching 5'RACE yielded the TCR cDNA; a universal primer site and UMIs were added in the process. MiXCR was run by TCRdb on the 5' RACE reads, yielding one entry per CDR3 protein. The table includes some 500,000 distinct CDR3 sequences, 13% detected once. The TCR comes from a man younger than 40 who received the YFV17D yellow fever vaccine. Sample: PBMCs, taken on the day of the yellow fever booster vaccination.

The DNA for the CDR3 is TGCAGTGCTAGAGATGGGGGGGAGGGCCGTGAGACCCAGTACTTC. Translation gives CSARDGGEGRETQYF. The chain is built from TRBV20-1 and TRBJ2-5, with 7 nucleotides matching TRBD2. V dropped 0 bases and J dropped 5; count of bases not matched to a gene: 9. The CDR3 runs to 15 residues. Germline CDR1 is DFQATT and CDR2 is SNEGSKA (reference sequence).